This TCR beta chain was documented in a study of immune evolution from preneoplasia to lung adenocarcinoma (dated by TCRdb to 2020 to 2022). Regarding the research as a whole: No AAH lesions showed HLA loss of heterozygosity, compared with about 6.3% of AIS, 15% of MIA and roughly 35% of ADC lesions. POLYSOLVER was used to infer Class I HLA alleles from exome data, while LOHHLA was used to detect allele-specific HLA loss. According to the study, around 100 samples were used for TCR sequencing. The sample size depended on which specimens were available, not on a prior power calculation. The immune data were integrated with whole exome sequencing and methylation data obtained from the same cohort of nodules. TCR sequencing data were obtained from 51 patients. In total, the cohort included roughly 49 patients with pulmonary nodules, all of whom underwent surgical resection. Resected precursor lesions (AAH, AIS, MIA) and invasive adenocarcinomas were each compared against paired morphologically normal lung tissue. The study profiled immune contexture across lung adenocarcinoma precursors and invasive adenocarcinoma using immune gene expression, TCR sequencing and multiplex immunofluorescence.

Overall study outcomes, separate from this receptor: The findings rested on association rather than direct causation, and larger cohorts with long-term follow-up and longitudinal biopsies were considered necessary. KRAS-mutant nodules showed the highest T cell clonality compared with EGFR-mutant or double wild-type lesions. Normal lung showed the highest clonality, whereas later-stage lesions appeared to have higher T cell density and diversity but lower clonality. Because all patients came from Japan and China, whether the findings apply to Western populations was uncertain. Top T cell clone frequencies were highest in normal lung and appeared to decrease progressively from AAH through AIS, MIA and invasive adenocarcinoma.

CDR1 MNHNY and CDR2 SVGAGI are derived from the germline V gene (reference sequence). Trimming at the junction amounts to 0 bases on V and 4 bases on J, and the germline ends lie 9 bases apart. The CDR3, from cysteine to phenylalanine, totals 14 residues. Just the 42-base CDR3 DNA is kept, in frame starting at base 1. Using the immunoSEQ hsTCRbeta Kit, TCR beta CDR3 regions were sequenced from DNA. From the authors' description of their analysis: TCR sequencing data were analysed with the ImmunoSEQ Analyzer. T cell clonality was calculated on productive rearrangements as 1 minus Pielou's evenness. To measure T cell diversity, the inverse Simpson index was applied to productive templates. T cell density was defined as TCR beta template counts normalized to usable DNA, with usable DNA estimated by amplifying and sequencing housekeeping genes. TCR metrics were compared across histologic stages using two-sided Kruskal-Wallis tests. Here the immuneACCESS table is served through TCRdb, limited to in-frame sequences with V and J called. Missing clones are a known gap in these copies; in checked studies unresolved V genes cover under half, and the rest lacks a known reason. The DNA gave D and trimming, while V, J and clone size come from that table. The sample table lists roughly 9,900 clones, more than 70% of them with a count of one. Nearly 3% of the sample belongs to the ten largest clones.

This clone was picked up one time. Its antigen has not been determined. Per-nucleotide qualities are absent, and no much larger clonotype sits a single base away. Between the mid-2010s and the late 2010s, the patients underwent resection in either Japan or China. Two lung cancer pathologists independently confirmed the histologic diagnosis of each case on H&E slides. To enrich premalignant or tumor cells for nucleic acid extraction, macro-dissection was performed after pathologic assessment. The AllPrep DNA/RNA FFPE Kit was used to isolate DNA from FFPE tissue. The TCR sequence derives from a person in their 70s with invasive lung adenocarcinoma. Some clones in this sample may be carry-over from other donors' samples. The sample was FFPE invasive lung adenocarcinoma tissue. This specimen's cell subset or site label, interpreted: frankly invasive lung adenocarcinoma (ADC). Recombination joined TRBV6-6 with TRBJ1-2, and TRBD1 may be the D gene, going by 6 matching bases. The sequenced DNA is TGTGCCAGCAGTTACTCGCAGGGGAGCTATGGCTACACCTTC. It is translated as CASSYSQGSYGYTF.